A selection of T cell receptor beta chains follows, all from one sample in a study of T cells in narcolepsy. Profiling relied on immunoSEQ multiplex PCR, and the TCRdb table lists in-frame clones only, not all of them. The sample has roughly 35,000 clones, approximately 85% seen once. Sequencing input: CD45RA- memory CD4+ T cells from PBMCs. These receptors were taken from a human donor with narcolepsy. Each CDR3 is given with its conserved first and last residue. The D gene is left open where the match is weak. Clone size appears in some rows only: once, few, many, or a class for an expanded clone.

d_call j_call clone_size v_call cdr3_nt cdr3_aa
TRBD1 TRBJ2-5 NA TRBV11-3 TGTGCCAGCAGCCCAGGACAGGGACAAGAGACCCAGTACTTC CASSPGQGQETQYF
TRBD1 TRBJ2-5 NA TRBV6-5 TGTGCCAGCAGTTACTCCGGACAGGGCTGGGAGACCCAGTACTTC CASSYSGQGWETQYF
NA TRBJ2-2 NA TRBV6-1 TGTGCCAGCAAGTTGAGGAGCGCGAACACCGGGGAGCTGTTTTTT CASKLRSANTGELFF
NA TRBJ1-1 NA TRBV7-3 TGTGCCAGCAGCAAAGGGGGGAACACTGAAGCTTTCTTT CASSKGGNTEAFF
NA TRBJ2-2 NA TRBV7-2 TGTGCCAGCAGCCCCTCCTCCGAATTGGGGCTGTTTTTT CASSPSSELGLFF
NA TRBJ2-1 once TRBV11-2 TGTGCCAGCAGCTTAGGAGCGGGCGCCTACAATGAGCAGTTCTTC CASSLGAGAYNEQFF
NA TRBJ1-2 NA TRBV6-1 TGTGCCAGCAGTGAAGCCCAGGGCCCCTATGGCTACACCTTC CASSEAQGPYGYTF
NA TRBJ1-2 NA TRBV7-2 TGTGCCAGCAGCGCCAGGGTGGGGGGCTACACCTTC CASSARVGGYTF
NA TRBJ2-5 NA TRBV7-2 TGTGCCAGCAGCTTAGCCGCGGGGTACCAAGAGACCCAGTACTTC CASSLAAGYQETQYF
NA TRBJ2-3 NA TRBV10-3 TGTGCCATCAGTGAGTATGACGGTCCCATCACAGATACGCAGTATTTT CAISEYDGPITDTQYF
NA TRBJ2-7 once TRBV27 TGTGCCAGCAGTTTACAGGGGAAGAGCTCCTACGAGCAGTACTTC CASSLQGKSSYEQYF
TRBD2 TRBJ2-2 NA TRBV4-3 TGCGCCAGCAGCCAAGATGGGCGGGGGGCCGGGGAGCTGTTTTTT CASSQDGRGAGELFF
NA TRBJ1-3 NA TRBV5-6 TGTGCCAGCAGCTTAAGGAGGCCACGAAACACCATATATTTT CASSLRRPRNTIYF
TRBD2 TRBJ2-1 NA TRBV6-4 TGTGCCAGCAGTGGGCTAGCGGGGAATGAGCAGTTCTTC CASSGLAGNEQFF
NA TRBJ2-2 NA TRBV18 TGTGCCAGCTCATCTCAGCCGAACACCGGGGAGCTGTTTTTT CASSSQPNTGELFF
NA TRBJ1-6 NA TRBV7-8 TGTGCCAGCAGCTTAAGGACAGCGTATAATTCACCCCTCCACTTT CASSLRTAYNSPLHF
NA TRBJ1-1 NA TRBV7-9 TGTGCCAGCAGCATAAGACAGATGATGAACACTGAAGCTTTCTTT CASSIRQMMNTEAFF
TRBD2 TRBJ2-3 NA TRBV7-2 TGTGCCAGCAGCTTACTAGCGGGGGATACGCAGTATTTT CASSLLAGDTQYF
NA TRBJ2-5 NA TRBV18 TGTGCCAGCCCACCACAGAGCAGGGAAGAGACCCAGTACTTC CASPPQSREETQYF
NA TRBJ2-3 few TRBV12-5 TGTGCTAGTGGCCTCGCAGGGTCCGATACGCAGTATTTT CASGLAGSDTQYF
NA TRBJ2-2 once TRBV11-3 TGTGCCAGCAGCTACATCTCGCCGGGGGCCACCGGGGAGCTGTTTTTT CASSYISPGATGELFF
NA TRBJ1-1 once TRBV9 TGTGCCAGCAGCGAGGGAGCTTTCTTT CASSEGAFF
NA TRBJ2-6 NA TRBV5-4 TGTGCCAGCAGCTTGAGACGGAACTCTGGGGCCAACGCCCTGACTTTC CASSLRRNSGANALTF
TRBD1 TRBJ1-1 NA TRBV11-1 TGTGCCAGCAGGGGACGACAGGGAAGTACTGAAGCTTTCTTT CASRGRQGSTEAFF
TRBD2 TRBJ2-3 NA TRBV6-1 TGTGCCAGCAGTTCCGGGGGGGGCACAGATACGCAGTATTTT CASSSGGGTDTQYF
TRBD2 TRBJ2-3 NA TRBV5-1 TGCGCCAGCAGCTGGGTGACTAGCGGGTTCACAGATACGCAGTATTTT CASSWVTSGFTDTQYF
TRBD1 TRBJ1-5 once TRBV2 TGTGCCAGCAGTGTCGGACAGGGGGGAGGTCAGCCCCAGCATTTT CASSVGQGGGQPQHF
NA TRBJ2-1 NA TRBV5-1 TGCGCCAGCAGCTTGGAAGGCCACAATGAGCAGTTCTTC CASSLEGHNEQFF
TRBD1 TRBJ1-1 once TRBV4-3 TGCGCCAGCAGCCAAGACCCCGCAGGGGGTACTGAAGCTTTCTTT CASSQDPAGGTEAFF
TRBD2 TRBJ2-3 NA TRBV11-2 TGTGCCAGCAGCTCCGGACTAGCGGGGGGCGCAGATACGCAGTATTTT CASSSGLAGGADTQYF
NA TRBJ1-5 NA TRBV11-3 TGTGCCAGCAGCCCACGGGGGGCCAATCAGCCCCAGCATTTT CASSPRGANQPQHF
NA TRBJ1-2 NA TRBV7-8 TGTGCCAGCAGCCCAACAGAGGACAACTATGGCTACACCTTC CASSPTEDNYGYTF
TRBD1 TRBJ2-3 few TRBV10-1 TGCGCCAGCAGGGCCGGGACAGGGGGACCAGATACGCAGTATTTT CASRAGTGGPDTQYF
TRBD1 TRBJ2-3 NA TRBV7-8 TGTGCCAGCAGCTTGACAGGGGGACGATTCACAGATACGCAGTATTTT CASSLTGGRFTDTQYF
TRBD2 TRBJ2-1 NA TRBV4-1 TGCGCCAGCAGCCAAGATGCGGGGGGGTCCCTTGGGGAGCAGTTCTTC CASSQDAGGSLGEQFF
TRBD1 TRBJ2-5 NA TRBV5-1 TGCGCCAGCAGCCGGACAGGGCTCCCTCCACAAGAGACCCAGTACTTC CASSRTGLPPQETQYF
NA TRBJ2-7 NA TRBV25-1 TGTGCCAGCAGTGCGGAATCCGGGGCCTACGAGCAGTACTTC CASSAESGAYEQYF
TRBD1 TRBJ2-3 NA TRBV6-1 TGTGCCACCCAGGGGGAAGATACGCAGTATTTT CATQGEDTQYF
NA TRBJ1-5 NA TRBV19 TGTGCCAGTAGGTCCGGGGGCGGGGGTCAGCCCCAGCATTTT CASRSGGGGQPQHF
NA TRBJ2-7 NA TRBV4-2 TGTGCCAGCAGCCAAAGTTCGAGGGGCCCCTCCTACGAGCAGTACTTC CASSQSSRGPSYEQYF
NA TRBJ1-1 few TRBV5-4 TGTGCCAGCACCAAAGGAGGCAGCCCGAACACTGAAGCTTTCTTT CASTKGGSPNTEAFF
NA TRBJ2-7 NA TRBV5-1 TGCGCCAGCAGCTTACCGGCCTACGAGCAGTACTTC CASSLPAYEQYF
NA TRBJ1-3 NA TRBV13 TGTGCCAGCAGCTTACTGATCTCTGGAAACACCATATATTTT CASSLLISGNTIYF
TRBD1 TRBJ2-2 NA TRBV30 TGTGCCTGGAGAACCGACAGGGGGCCAAATATCGGGGAGCTGTTTTTT CAWRTDRGPNIGELFF
NA TRBJ2-5 NA TRBV18 TGTGCCAGCTCACCTGGGGGAGAGACCCAGTACTTC CASSPGGETQYF
NA TRBJ2-1 NA TRBV30 TGTGCCTGGAGTTCCTTGGACGGCTACAATGAGCAGTTCTTC CAWSSLDGYNEQFF
NA TRBJ2-4 NA TRBV14 TGTGCCAGCAGCCAAGACCATACAGGAGCCAAAAACATTCAGTACTTC CASSQDHTGAKNIQYF
TRBD2 TRBJ2-3 NA TRBV7-8 TGTGCCAGCAGTCCCGGGGGGGGACTCACAGATACGCAGTATTTT CASSPGGGLTDTQYF
NA TRBJ1-6 NA TRBV6-6 TGTGCCAGCGGTGACAGCTCCTATAATTCACCCCTCCACTTT CASGDSSYNSPLHF
TRBD1 TRBJ2-3 NA TRBV6-5 TGTGCCAGCAGGAAGACAGGGTCGCAGGATACGCAGTATTTT CASRKTGSQDTQYF
NA TRBJ2-5 NA TRBV15 TGTGCCACCAGCAGTCTAAAGGCAGGGCCAGGGATCGGGGAGACCCAGTACTTC CATSSLKAGPGIGETQYF
TRBD2 TRBJ2-1 NA TRBV10-3 TGTGCCATCAGTGAGTCGAAGGGACTAGCGGGGGGTAAAAATGAGCAGTTCTTC CAISESKGLAGGKNEQFF
TRBD1 TRBJ1-1 NA TRBV5-1 TGCGCCAGCAGCTTGATCCAGGGGGGTGAAGCTTTCTTT CASSLIQGGEAFF